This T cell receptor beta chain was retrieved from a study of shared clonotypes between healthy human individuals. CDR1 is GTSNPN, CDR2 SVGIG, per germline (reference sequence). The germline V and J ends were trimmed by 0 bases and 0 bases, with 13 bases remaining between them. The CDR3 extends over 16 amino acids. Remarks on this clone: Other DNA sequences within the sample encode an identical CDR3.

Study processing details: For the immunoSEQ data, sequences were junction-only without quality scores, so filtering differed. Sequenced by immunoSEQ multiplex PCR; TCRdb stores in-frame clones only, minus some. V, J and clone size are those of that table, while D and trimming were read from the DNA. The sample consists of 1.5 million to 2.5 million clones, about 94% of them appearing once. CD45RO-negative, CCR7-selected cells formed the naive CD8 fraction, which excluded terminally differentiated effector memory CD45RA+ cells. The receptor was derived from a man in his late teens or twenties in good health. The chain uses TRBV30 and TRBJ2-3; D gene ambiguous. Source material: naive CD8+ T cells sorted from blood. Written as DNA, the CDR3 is TGTGCCTGGAGTGTAGGCCGAGACATAAGCACAGATACGCAGTATTTT. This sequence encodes CAWSVGRDISTDTQYF.